The entry below describes one T cell receptor beta chain. This sample is part of a study of T cell changes during pregnancy in multiple sclerosis. The table came from immunoSEQ multiplex PCR; TCRdb's copy has only in-frame clones and leaves some out. In the table there are about 75,000 clones, more than 70% of which are singletons. CDR3 size: 12 residues. Germline lookup yields CDR1 SGHVS and CDR2 FNYEAQ. Trimming stripped 5 bases from V and 6 bases from J, with 9 bases between. The specimen comprised peripheral blood, sampled in the first trimester of pregnancy. This chain connects TRBV7-6 to TRBJ2-3, with D tentatively TRBD2 (5 bases). The sequence was collected from a female donor in good health, enrolled as a control in a pregnancy study. The CDR3 sequence is CASSQSGDTQYF. The CDR3 bases are TGTGCCAGCAGCCAATCGGGGGATACGCAGTATTTT. The variable domain in full, with the rest retrieved from reference TRBV7-6 and TRBJ2-3, is GAGVSQSPRYKVTKRGQDVALRCDPISGHVSLYWYRQALGQGPEFLTYFNYEAQQDKSGLPNDRFSAERPEGSISTLTIQRTEQRDSAMYRCASSQSGDTQYFGPGTRLTVL.